The 22 T cell receptor beta chains presented below share a single source sample, sequenced in a study of beta chain features in type 1 diabetes. Reverse transcribing all isolated RNA meant expressed TCRB transcripts were sequenced. Assay: immunoSEQ multiplex PCR; the TCRdb copy retains only in-frame clones and omits some. The table shows approximately 470,000 clones, with around 28% occurring only once. Source material: naive CD4+ T cells from blood. Source of these receptors: a young man in good health.

This clone was observed a few times. The DNA for the CDR3 is TGTGCCAGCAGCCCTAAAGTCCGGCAGAACACTGAAGCTTTCTTT. Translated: CASSPKVRQNTEAFF. The V and J genes are TRBV7-2 and TRBJ1-1; the D is unclear. This CDR3 region has 15 residues. Germline V CDR1 and CDR2: SGHTA, FQGNSA. The V end lost 5 bases, the J end lost 1 base, and 14 bases lay between the germline ends.

The rearrangement uses TRBV4-1 and TRBJ1-3, with no clear D. The germline V and J ends were trimmed by 4 bases and 1 base, with 8 bases remaining between them. CDR1 and CDR2 (germline): MGHRA, YSYEKL. The CDR3 is 14 amino acids. CDR3 nucleotides: TGCGCCAGCAGCCCCGAAGAGTCTGGAAACACCATATATTTT. Amino acid sequence: CASSPEESGNTIYF.

V and J are TRBV30 and TRBJ1-2; the D is unclear. CDR1 is GTSNPN, CDR2 SVGIG, per germline (reference sequence). V was pared by 3 bases and J by 4 bases, with 9 bases between. This CDR3 comprises 12 residues. In nucleotides, the CDR3 is TGTGCCTGGAGCGTCGTAGGCTATGGCTACACCTTC. This translates into CAWSVVGYGYTF.

For the CDR3, the DNA is TGTGCCAGCACCCGGGCCGGGAGCTACAATGAGCAGTTCTTC. Encoded protein: CASTRAGSYNEQFF. The chain recombines TRBV11-2 with TRBJ2-1; D might be TRBD2 (6 bases). This CDR3 spans 14 amino acids. CDR1 and CDR2 (germline): SGHAT, FQNNGV. Trimming shortened V by 7 bases and J by 3 bases, and 13 bases separated the two germline ends.

V gene TRBV7-2 combines with J gene TRBJ2-3; 11 bases fit TRBD2. V lost 5 bases and J lost 4; bases outside the gene matches: 8. Germline lookup yields CDR1 SGHTA and CDR2 FQGNSA. This CDR3 has 16 amino acids. The CDR3 DNA follows: TGTGCCAGCAGCCTAGGACTAGCGGGCGCGGCAGATACGCAGTATTTT. Amino acid sequence: CASSLGLAGAADTQYF.

In this sample, this clone turned up a few times. The chain is built from TRBV29-1 and TRBJ1-2; TRBD1 matches 9 bases. CDR3 size: 14 residues. Germline CDR1 SQVTM, CDR2 ANQGSEA. V lost 4 bases, J lost 6 bases, and 9 bases stayed unmatched. CDR3 in amino acids: CSVVGTGTRHGYTF. The DNA for the CDR3 is TGCAGCGTTGTGGGGACAGGGACCCGCCATGGCTACACCTTC.

V and J are TRBV9 and TRBJ2-1; 8 nucleotides match TRBD2. V gave up 4 bases and J gave up 0 bases; unmatched junction bases: 9. In germline, CDR1 is SGDLS, CDR2 YYNGEE. This CDR3 comprises 17 residues. In DNA form, the CDR3 reads TGTGCCAGCAGCCCGGGACTAGGGCCGAGCTCCTACAATGAGCAGTTCTTC. It translates to CASSPGLGPSSYNEQFF.

The V and J genes are TRBV5-6 and TRBJ2-1, with D uncertain. Germline values: CDR1 SGHDT, CDR2 YYEEEE. The ends were cut back, 4 bases at V and 3 bases at J, with 8 bases in the middle. This CDR3 spans 13 amino acids. CDR3 nucleotides: TGTGCCAGCAGCCTGGACGGCTACAATGAGCAGTTCTTC. This translates into CASSLDGYNEQFF.

This chain connects TRBV13 to TRBJ2-3; D is undetermined. Germline V gene sequence: CDR1 PRHDT, CDR2 FYEKMQ (reference sequence). The CDR3 sequence is 12 residues long. The V end was cut by 4 bases, the J end by 2 bases, with 4 bases between. The CDR3 reads CASSYYTDTQYF. CDR3 DNA sequence: TGTGCCAGCAGCTATTACACAGATACGCAGTATTTT.

The chain links TRBV9 to TRBJ2-7, with unresolved D. V was trimmed by 5 bases and J by 0 bases, leaving 9 bases between them. The CDR3 contains 13 residues. The germline gives CDR1 SGDLS, CDR2 YYNGEE. Written as DNA, the CDR3 is TGTGCCAGCAGGACGGTAAGCTCCTACGAGCAGTACTTC. It yields the protein CASRTVSSYEQYF.

A few counts support this clone. The V call is TRBV2, the J call TRBJ2-2; TRBD2 matches at 8 bases. The ends lost 3 bases at V and 6 bases at J; junction bases unmatched: 9. The CDR3 covers 16 residues. Germline lookup yields CDR1 SNHLY and CDR2 FYNNEI. CDR3 nucleotides: TGTGCCAGCAGTGATTTTAGCGGGATATTTGCCGGGGAGCTGTTTTTT. Residues: CASSDFSGIFAGELFF.

The rearrangement links TRBV19 to TRBJ1-2; perhaps TRBD1 as D (6 bases). The CDR3 loop spans 13 amino acids. CDR1 is LNHDA, CDR2 SQIVND, per germline (reference sequence). V was shortened by 3 bases and J by 3 bases, with 8 bases between the two germline ends. The chain's CDR3 is CASSIRTDYGYTF. CDR3 nucleotides: TGTGCCAGTAGTATTCGGACAGACTATGGCTACACCTTC.

In this sample, this clone turned up a few times. V and J are TRBV30 and TRBJ2-1; D may be TRBD2 (5 bases). The CDR3 has 14 residues. Trimming took off 3 bases at V and 5 bases at J, with 14 bases between the two ends. Germline-derived CDR1 and CDR2 are GTSNPN and SVGIG (reference sequence). The CDR3 loop is CAWRGLTNHNEQFF. CDR3 nucleotides: TGTGCCTGGAGAGGTCTGACTAATCACAATGAGCAGTTCTTC.

J is TRBJ2-5 and V is TRBV4-2; possibly TRBD2 for D (5 bases). The CDR3 extends over 14 amino acids. In germline, CDR1 is LGHNA, CDR2 YNFKEQ. The V gene lost 5 bases and the J gene lost 4 bases, with 14 bases spanning the gap. The CDR3 region is CASSARTRGETQYF. DNA of the CDR3: TGTGCCAGCAGCGCCCGGACTCGCGGAGAGACCCAGTACTTC.

V gene TRBV29-1 combines with J gene TRBJ2-6; the D is unclear. This CDR3 has 14 amino acids. Trimming stripped 5 bases from V and 0 bases from J, with 8 bases between. The germline gives CDR1 SQVTM, CDR2 ANQGSEA. The CDR3 sequence: CSVLPFSGANVLTF. The CDR3 DNA reads as TGCAGCGTTTTACCCTTCTCTGGGGCCAACGTCCTGACTTTC.

This clone was seen a handful of times. V gene TRBV28 combines with J gene TRBJ2-7; unclear D gene. CDR3 length: 15 amino acids. V lost 4 bases and J lost 0, with 13 bases in between. Germline V gene sequence: CDR1 MDHEN, CDR2 SYDVKM. In nucleotides, the CDR3 is TGTGCCAGCAGTTCCTCCACTGGCTACTCCTACGAGCAGTACTTC. Amino acids: CASSSSTGYSYEQYF.

The V gene is TRBV29-1, the J gene TRBJ2-1; 9 nucleotides agree with TRBD2. Germline V gives CDR1 SQVTM, CDR2 ANQGSEA. This CDR3 has 13 amino acids. CDR3 DNA: TGCAGAGCTGGGACTAGCAGTCACAATGAGCAGTTCTTC. Translated: CRAGTSSHNEQFF.

In its sample, this clone was seen a few times. The CDR3 DNA sequence: TGTGCCAGCAGCTTGTTTGGTAGTAGCGGCTATACGCAGTATTTT. The encoded protein is CASSLFGSSGYTQYF. This chain uses TRBV7-9 with TRBJ2-3; TRBD2 is a possible D gene (6 bases). In germline, CDR1 is SEHNR, CDR2 FQNEAQ (reference sequence). V lost 3 bases and J 7 bases, leaving 17 bases between the germline ends. The CDR3 covers 15 residues. Full variable domain (missing parts from reference TRBV7-9 and TRBJ2-3): DTGVSQNPRHKITKRGQNVTFRCDPISEHNRLYWYRQTLGQGPEFLTYFQNEAQLEKSRLLSDRFSAERPKGSFSTLEIQRTEQGDSAMYLCASSLFGSSGYTQYFGPGTRLTVL.

V is TRBV28 and J is TRBJ2-7; 7 bases map to TRBD1. The CDR3 runs to 16 residues. Germline trimming cut 4 bases from V and 0 bases from J; bases unmatched to any gene: 9. The germline gives CDR1 MDHEN, CDR2 SYDVKM. CDR3 in DNA: TGTGCCAGCAGTTACCTTTTTGGGACAGTCTCCTACGAGCAGTACTTC. Translating gives CASSYLFGTVSYEQYF.

This clone was counted a few times. The rearrangement joins TRBV18 to TRBJ1-2; 8 nucleotides line up with TRBD1. CDR1 and CDR2 from the germline V gene are KGHSH and LQKENI. The junction had 13 bases not matched to a gene; V was cut back by 5 bases and J by 8 bases. The CDR3 totals 15 residues. CDR3 sequence reads: CASSTNPRGRGGYTF. In DNA form, the CDR3 reads TGTGCCAGCTCAACCAACCCCAGGGGGCGAGGAGGCTACACCTTC.

This chain uses TRBV30 with TRBJ1-2; D gene uncertain. This CDR3 comprises 13 residues. With 1 base removed from V and 0 bases from J, the gap between germline ends came to 6 bases. Germline lookup yields CDR1 GTSNPN and CDR2 SVGIG (reference sequence). The CDR3 region is CAWSEAANYGYTF. CDR3 nucleotides: TGTGCCTGGAGTGAGGCCGCTAACTATGGCTACACCTTC.

The chain couples TRBV29-1 to TRBJ2-1, with TRBD2 matching over 10 bases. The trim removed 5 bases at V and 5 bases at J, leaving 15 bases unmatched. Germline lookup yields CDR1 SQVTM and CDR2 ANQGSEA. The CDR3 consists of 17 residues. Here the CDR3 reads CSVTPGTSANTHNEQFF. The CDR3 DNA reads as TGCAGCGTTACCCCCGGGACTAGCGCAAACACCCACAATGAGCAGTTCTTC.